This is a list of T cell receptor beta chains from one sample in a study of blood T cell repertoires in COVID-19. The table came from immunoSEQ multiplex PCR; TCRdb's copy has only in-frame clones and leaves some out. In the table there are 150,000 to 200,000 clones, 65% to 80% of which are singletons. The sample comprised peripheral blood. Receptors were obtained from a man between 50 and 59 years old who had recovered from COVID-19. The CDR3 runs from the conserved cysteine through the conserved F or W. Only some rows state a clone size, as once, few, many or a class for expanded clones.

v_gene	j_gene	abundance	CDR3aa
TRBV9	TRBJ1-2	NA	CASSRMEAGGLAGYTF
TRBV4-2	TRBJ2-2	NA	CASSQENYRTSGGELFF
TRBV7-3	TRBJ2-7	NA	CASSLDRAREQYF
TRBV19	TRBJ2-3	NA	CASSIPHAVAGLEDTQYF
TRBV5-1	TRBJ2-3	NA	CASSPLAGEDTQYF
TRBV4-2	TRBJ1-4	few	CASSPGAPEKLFF
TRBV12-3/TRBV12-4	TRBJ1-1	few	CASTYRGMVEAFF
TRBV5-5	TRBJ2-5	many	CASSENVQGLETQYF
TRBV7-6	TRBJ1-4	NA	CASSLEAGGDEKLFF
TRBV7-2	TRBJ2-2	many	CASSLVQGTGELFF
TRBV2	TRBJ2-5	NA	CASRKPGTTWETQYF
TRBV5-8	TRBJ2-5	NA	CASSTGKEPRLGTQYF
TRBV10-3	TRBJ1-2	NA	CAISESGQSLYGYTF
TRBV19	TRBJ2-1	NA	CASSIGGSLEQFF
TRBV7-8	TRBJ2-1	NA	CASSITGGRNEQFF
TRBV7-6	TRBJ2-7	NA	CASSLSVGQGDYEQYF
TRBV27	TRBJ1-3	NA	CASSRGLSGNTIYF
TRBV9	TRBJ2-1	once	CASSASPYNEQFF
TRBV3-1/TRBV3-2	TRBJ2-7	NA	CASSRDRALEQYF
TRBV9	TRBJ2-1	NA	CASTAGSSSPYNEQFF
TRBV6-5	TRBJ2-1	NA	CASSRAGGRQDEQFF
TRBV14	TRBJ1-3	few	CASSRDRVDGNTIYF
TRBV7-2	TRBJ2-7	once	CASSLWSSSYEQYF
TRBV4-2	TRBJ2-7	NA	CASSQRTGAYEQYF
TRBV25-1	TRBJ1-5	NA	CASSGDDLQPQHF
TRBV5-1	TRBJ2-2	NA	CASSLGRRTTGELFF
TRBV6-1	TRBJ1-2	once	CASSEGRVETYGYTF
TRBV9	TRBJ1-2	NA	CASSDDTGTDYGYTF
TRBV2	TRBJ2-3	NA	CASRWRGSGVTDTQYF
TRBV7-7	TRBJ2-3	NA	CASSLAGGPSDTQYF
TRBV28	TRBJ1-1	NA	CATYGGLNTEAFF
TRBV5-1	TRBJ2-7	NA	CASSPTSNSYEQYF
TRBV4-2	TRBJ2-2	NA	CASSQVGQRELFF
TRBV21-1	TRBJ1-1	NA	CASSDWTVAEAFF
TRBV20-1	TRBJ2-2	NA	CSASGREHGELFF
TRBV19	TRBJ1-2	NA	CASSIFVFANYGYTF
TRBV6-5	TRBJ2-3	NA	CASCRTSGNLDTQYF